Following are 26 T cell receptor beta chains from one sample sequenced in a study of blood T cell repertoires in COVID-19. Clones were read by immunoSEQ multiplex PCR, and TCRdb kept only the in-frame ones, dropping some. This table holds 83,000 or so clones, about four fifths found once. Material for sequencing was peripheral blood. These receptors were collected from a human donor in a cohort sampled during active COVID-19.

V usage is TRBV5-6 and J usage is TRBJ1-1; D might be TRBD1 (6 bases). Trimming left V 0 bases short and J 5 bases short, with 17 bases between. The germline CDR1 and CDR2 sequences are SGHDT and YYEEEE. The CDR3 spans 16 residues. The CDR3 DNA is TGTGCCAGCAGCTTGGTGGGGGCCGGCAGGGGAACTGAAGCTTTCTTT. Translated: CASSLVGAGRGTEAFF.

The chain links TRBV19 to TRBJ2-7, with 9 bases matching TRBD1. V lost 9 bases and J lost 3; bases outside the gene matches: 3. This CDR3 region has 12 residues. Per germline, CDR1 LNHDA and CDR2 SQIVND (reference sequence). CDR3 DNA: TGTGCCAGCGGACAGGGGAACTACGAGCAGTACTTC. It encodes CASGQGNYEQYF.

The chain carries TRBV4-2 and TRBJ1-3; TRBD1 might be the D (6 bases). Germline CDR1 reads LGHNA; CDR2 reads YNFKEQ. V gave up 0 bases and J gave up 2 bases, with 26 bases separating them. This CDR3 is built from 21 residues. The CDR3, as DNA: TGTGCCAGCAGCCAAGAAAGGAGGGTCGGGGGGGCACTGAGTACTGGAAACACCATATATTTT. Its translation: CASSQERRVGGALSTGNTIYF.

The CDR3 protein is CASSLGLAGVSSYEQYF. CDR3 DNA sequence: TGTGCCAGCTCTCTTGGACTAGCGGGGGTGAGCTCCTACGAGCAGTACTTC. This chain uses TRBV18 with TRBJ2-7; 13 bases map to TRBD2. Trimming removed 6 bases from V and 0 bases from J; junction bases left unmatched: 8. CDR1 and CDR2 (germline): KGHSH, LQKENI. The CDR3 contains 17 residues. Filled out from reference TRBV18 and TRBJ2-7, the complete variable domain reads NAGVMQNPRHLVRRRGQEARLRCSPMKGHSHVYWYRQLPEEGLKFMVYLQKENIIDESGMPKERFSAEFPKEGPSILRIQQVVRGDSAAYFCASSLGLAGVSSYEQYFGPGTRLTVT.

The V call is TRBV6-1, the J call TRBJ2-5; TRBD1 is a possible D gene (5 bases). V was cut by 1 base and J by 5 bases, with 11 bases left in between. The CDR3 runs to 14 residues. The germline V gene has CDR1 MNHNS and CDR2 SASEGT. The CDR3 region is CASSEVGVGETQYF. Here the CDR3 DNA reads TGTGCCAGCAGTGAAGTAGGGGTTGGTGAGACCCAGTACTTC.

The chain couples TRBV3-1 (or the pseudogene TRBV3-2) to TRBJ2-2, with 10 bases lining up with TRBD2. V lost 7 bases and J lost 7; bases outside the gene matches: 3. The CDR3 totals 13 residues. Germline assignment: CDR1 LGHDT and CDR2 YNNKEL (reference sequence). DNA of the CDR3: TGTGCCAGCACTAGCGGGGGATTCGGGGAGCTGTTTTTT. Translation gives CASTSGGFGELFF.

V usage is TRBV19 and J usage is TRBJ1-5, with D unclear. Trimming cost V 2 bases and J 2 bases, with 10 bases left between them. This CDR3 region has 15 residues. The germline V gene encodes CDR1 LNHDA and CDR2 SQIVND (reference sequence). The CDR3 DNA follows: TGTGCCAGTAGTATACCGGACTGGGGCAATCAGCCCCAGCATTTT. Residues: CASSIPDWGNQPQHF.

V and J are TRBV3-1 (or the pseudogene TRBV3-2) and TRBJ1-1; TRBD1 aligns across 8 bases. Germline CDR1 is LGHDT and CDR2 is YNNKEL (reference sequence). Trimming at V came to 4 bases and at J to 11 bases, leaving 15 bases not matched to a gene. CDR3 size: 15 residues. The CDR3, as DNA: TGTGCCAGCAGCCTCCGTGTAGCCCAGGGGGCGCCGGCTTTCTTT. It translates to CASSLRVAQGAPAFF.

V gene TRBV27 combines with J gene TRBJ1-1; D is perhaps TRBD1 (6 bases). From germline, CDR1 is MNHEY and CDR2 SMNVEV (reference sequence). The CDR3 contains 15 residues. V dropped 4 bases and J dropped 6 bases, with 18 bases sitting between them. In DNA form, the CDR3 reads TGTGCCAGCAGTTCAAACTCGTTAGGGGGGGCTGAAGCTTTCTTT. Its translation is CASSSNSLGGAEAFF.

V is TRBV4-2 and J is TRBJ2-3, with D maybe TRBD2 (6 bases). Germline CDR1 reads LGHNA; CDR2 reads YNFKEQ. The CDR3 runs to 17 residues. V was cut by 2 bases and J by 2 bases, with 17 bases left in between. The CDR3 loop reads CASSQTPSGGDTDTQYF. For the CDR3, the DNA is TGTGCCAGCAGCCAAACCCCTTCCGGGGGAGACACAGATACGCAGTATTTT.

The chain employs TRBV6-5 and TRBJ2-3; 11 bases map to TRBD2. Germline V gene data show CDR1 as MNHEY and CDR2 as SVGAGI. V lost 10 bases to trimming and J lost 4 bases; unmatched junction nucleotides: 4. The CDR3 is made up of 13 amino acids. The DNA for the CDR3 is TGTGCCATCCTACTAGCGGGGGCAGATACGCAGTATTTT. Protein sequence: CAILLAGADTQYF.

This chain uses TRBV28 with TRBJ2-7; D might be TRBD1 (5 bases). The CDR3 consists of 13 residues. V lost 4 bases, J lost 3 bases, and 10 bases lay in between. The germline gives CDR1 MDHEN, CDR2 SYDVKM. Written as DNA, the CDR3 is TGTGCCAGCAGTTCAGGGTCCCTCTACGAGCAGTACTTC. Encoded protein: CASSSGSLYEQYF.

The chain carries TRBV6-5 and TRBJ1-4; D possibly corresponds to TRBD1 (5 bases). Germline loops: CDR1 MNHEY, CDR2 SVGAGI. Between the trimmed V and J ends, which lost 5 bases and 8 bases, there was a span of 15 bases. The length of the CDR3 is 14 residues. CDR3 DNA: TGTGCCAGCAGTCGCCCGGGGGGTGACGAAAAACTGTTTTTT. Protein: CASSRPGGDEKLFF.

V gene TRBV7-2 combines with J gene TRBJ1-5, with D maybe TRBD1 (5 bases). CDR3 length equals 13 residues. Trimming shortened V by 6 bases and J by 5 bases, and 11 bases separated the two germline ends. CDR1 and CDR2 from the germline V gene are SGHTA and FQGNSA. CDR3 in amino acids: CASSSRVDQPQHF. The DNA for the CDR3 is TGTGCCAGCAGTTCCAGGGTCGATCAGCCCCAGCATTTT.

This sequence joins TRBV5-6 and TRBJ2-7; tentatively, D is TRBD1 (6 bases). V was clipped by 5 bases and J by 9 bases, with 24 bases between them. The CDR3 contains 15 residues. Germline CDR1 and CDR2: SGHDT and YYEEEE. CDR3 sequence: CASRLSHGTTLGQYF. The CDR3, as DNA: TGTGCCAGCAGATTGTCCCACGGGACAACCCTAGGGCAGTACTTC.

The chain combines TRBV2 with TRBJ1-1; D gene uncertain. Germline V lookup: CDR1 SNHLY, CDR2 FYNNEI. Trimming took 5 bases from V and 7 from J, leaving 11 bases between them. The CDR3 sequence is 12 residues long. CDR3 region: CASSRSAYEAFF. CDR3 sequence (DNA): TGTGCCAGCAGTCGGTCTGCCTATGAAGCTTTCTTT.

CDR3 DNA sequence: TGTGCCAGCAGCCAAGGAGGGACTGCCCCCTACGAGCAGTACTTC. This translates into CASSQGGTAPYEQYF. The chain couples TRBV11-3 to TRBJ2-7; tentatively, D is TRBD2 (6 bases). Germline V gives CDR1 SGHNT, CDR2 YENEEA. V was shortened by 5 bases and J by 2 bases, with 16 bases between the two germline ends. The CDR3 totals 15 residues.

V is TRBV30 and J is TRBJ1-5; maybe TRBD1 (6 bases). Germline-derived CDR1 and CDR2 are GTSNPN and SVGIG (reference sequence). V dropped 2 bases and J dropped 1 base, with 9 bases sitting between them. The CDR3 has 14 residues. DNA for the CDR3: TGTGCCTGGAGTCGGGGGGCCAGCAATCAGCCCCAGCATTTT. It encodes CAWSRGASNQPQHF. The variable domain in full, with the rest retrieved from reference TRBV30 and TRBJ1-5, is SQTIHQWPATLVQPVGSPLSLECTVEGTSNPNLYWYRQAAGRGLQLLFYSVGIGQISSEVPQNLSASRPQDRQFILSSKKLLLSDSGFYLCAWSRGASNQPQHFGDGTRLSIL.

This clone came up a few times. The chain uses TRBV2 and TRBJ2-3, with TRBD1 matching over 10 bases. From germline, CDR1 is SNHLY and CDR2 FYNNEI. Trimming at V came to 6 bases and at J to 5 bases, leaving 11 bases not matched to a gene. The length of the CDR3 is 16 residues. CDR3 region: CASSRDRGWVLDTQYF. The CDR3 region has the DNA TGTGCCAGCAGCAGGGACAGGGGCTGGGTATTAGATACGCAGTATTTT.

The V call is TRBV5-4, the J call TRBJ2-1; 11 nucleotides line up with TRBD2. V was pared by 2 bases and J by 0 bases, with 7 bases of the junction left unmatched. The germline V gene encodes CDR1 SGHNT and CDR2 YYREEE (reference sequence). The CDR3 spans 18 residues. CDR3 loop: CASSFKLAGASSYNEQFF. CDR3 DNA sequence: TGTGCCAGCAGCTTCAAACTAGCGGGGGCTAGCTCCTACAATGAGCAGTTCTTC.

This clone occurred a few times. J is TRBJ1-6 and V is TRBV27; TRBD1 matches 7 bases. In germline, CDR1 is MNHEY, CDR2 SMNVEV (reference sequence). The CDR3 is made up of 13 amino acids. The trim removed 10 bases at V and 7 bases at J, leaving 7 bases unmatched. The CDR3 coding sequence is TGTGCCACGCGGACAGGCTACAATTCACCCCTCCACTTT. Translated, it gives CATRTGYNSPLHF.

The chain couples TRBV4-1 to TRBJ2-2; TRBD2 matches at 8 bases. CDR1 and CDR2 from the germline V gene are MGHRA and YSYEKL. Trimming cost V 1 base and J 2 bases; bases outside gene matches: 6. The CDR3 has 17 residues. The CDR3 sequence: CASSQGAAGGNTGELFF. In DNA form, the CDR3 reads TGCGCCAGCAGCCAAGGTGCGGCGGGGGGTAACACCGGGGAGCTGTTTTTT.

This chain joins TRBV4-2 and TRBJ2-3, with 11 bases fitting TRBD2. CDR1 is LGHNA, CDR2 YNFKEQ, per germline. Germline trimming cut 1 base from V and 2 bases from J; bases unmatched to any gene: 2. CDR3 length equals 16 residues. This CDR3 is CASSQASGGSTDTQYF. CDR3 DNA: TGTGCCAGCAGCCAAGCTAGCGGGGGGTCCACAGATACGCAGTATTTT.

The CDR3 DNA sequence: TGTGCCAGCAGCTCTAAGAGCTCCTACGAGCAGTACTTC. The encoded protein is CASSSKSSYEQYF. V usage is TRBV7-9 and J usage is TRBJ2-7, with no clear D. This CDR3 has 13 amino acids. CDR1 is SEHNR, CDR2 FQNEAQ, per germline (reference sequence). Between the trimmed V and J ends, which lost 4 bases and 0 bases, there was a span of 7 bases.

This chain's CDR3 is CASSLDRGVNGYTF. The CDR3 DNA follows: TGTGCCAGCAGCTTGGACAGGGGCGTCAATGGCTACACCTTC. V and J are TRBV5-4 and TRBJ1-2, with 7 bases matching TRBD1. Looked up from germline, CDR1 is SGHNT and CDR2 is YYREEE (reference sequence). This CDR3 contains 14 residues. The ends lost 0 bases at V and 6 bases at J; junction bases unmatched: 5.

V usage is TRBV7-2 and J usage is TRBJ1-2; no reliable D call. V was clipped by 0 bases and J by 6 bases, with 8 bases between them. The germline CDR1 and CDR2 sequences are SGHTA and FQGNSA. The CDR3 sequence is 13 residues long. This CDR3 reads CASSLASRDGYTF. CDR3 DNA sequence: TGTGCCAGCAGCTTAGCTTCCCGGGATGGCTACACCTTC.